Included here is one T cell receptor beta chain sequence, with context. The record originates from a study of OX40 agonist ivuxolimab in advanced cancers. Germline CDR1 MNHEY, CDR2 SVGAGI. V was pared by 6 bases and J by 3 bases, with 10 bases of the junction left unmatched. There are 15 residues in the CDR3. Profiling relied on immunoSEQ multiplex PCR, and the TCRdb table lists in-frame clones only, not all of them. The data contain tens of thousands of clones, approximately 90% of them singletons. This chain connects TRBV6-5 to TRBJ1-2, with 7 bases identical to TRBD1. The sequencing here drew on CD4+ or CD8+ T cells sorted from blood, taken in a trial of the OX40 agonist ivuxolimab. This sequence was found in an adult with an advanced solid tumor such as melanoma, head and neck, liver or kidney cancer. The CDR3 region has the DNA TGTGCCAGCAGCTCAGCTCAGGACAGGCACTATGGCTACACCTTC. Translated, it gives CASSSAQDRHYGYTF.